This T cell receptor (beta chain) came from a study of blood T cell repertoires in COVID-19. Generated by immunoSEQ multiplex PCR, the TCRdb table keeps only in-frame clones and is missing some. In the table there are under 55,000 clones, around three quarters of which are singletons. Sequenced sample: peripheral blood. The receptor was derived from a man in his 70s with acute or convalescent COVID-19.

This CDR3 is CASGPSRQGMRGANVLTF. DNA of the CDR3: TGTGCTAGTGGTCCCTCCCGACAGGGGATGAGGGGGGCCAACGTCCTGACTTTC. The chain employs TRBV12-5 and TRBJ2-6, with 8 bases aligning to TRBD1. The CDR3 totals 18 residues. Germline lookup yields CDR1 LGHNT and CDR2 FRNRAP. V was pared by 5 bases and J by 4 bases, with 13 bases of the junction left unmatched.